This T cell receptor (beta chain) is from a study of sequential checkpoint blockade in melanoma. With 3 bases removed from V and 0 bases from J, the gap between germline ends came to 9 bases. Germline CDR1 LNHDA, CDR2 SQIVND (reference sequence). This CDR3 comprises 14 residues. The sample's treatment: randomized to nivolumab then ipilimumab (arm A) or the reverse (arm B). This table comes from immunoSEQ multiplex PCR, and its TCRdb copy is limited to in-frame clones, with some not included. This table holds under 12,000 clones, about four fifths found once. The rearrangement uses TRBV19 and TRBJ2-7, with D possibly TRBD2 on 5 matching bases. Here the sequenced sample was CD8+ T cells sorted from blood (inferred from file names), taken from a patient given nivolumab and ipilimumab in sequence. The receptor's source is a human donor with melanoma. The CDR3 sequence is CASSMQGSSYEQYF. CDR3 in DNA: TGTGCCAGTAGTATGCAAGGGAGCTCCTACGAGCAGTACTTC.